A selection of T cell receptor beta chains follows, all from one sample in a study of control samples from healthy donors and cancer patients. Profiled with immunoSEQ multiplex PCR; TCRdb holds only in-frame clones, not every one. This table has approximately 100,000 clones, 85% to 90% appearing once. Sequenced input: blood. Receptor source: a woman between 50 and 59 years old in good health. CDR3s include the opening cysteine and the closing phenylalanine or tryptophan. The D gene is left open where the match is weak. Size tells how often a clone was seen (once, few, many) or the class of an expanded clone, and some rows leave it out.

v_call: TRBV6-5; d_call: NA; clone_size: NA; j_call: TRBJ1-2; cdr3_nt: TGTGCCAGCAGCCCCACAGCATTCTCTAACTATGGCTACACCTTC; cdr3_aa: CASSPTAFSNYGYTF
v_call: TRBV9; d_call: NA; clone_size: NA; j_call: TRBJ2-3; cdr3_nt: TGTGCCAGCAGCGTAGCGTTGGGCGCAGATACGCAGTATTTT; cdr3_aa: CASSVALGADTQYF
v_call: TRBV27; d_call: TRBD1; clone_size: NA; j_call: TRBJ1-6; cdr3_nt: TGTGCCAGCAGTTCAACCTCGACAGGGAATAATTCACCCCTCCACTTT; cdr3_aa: CASSSTSTGNNSPLHF
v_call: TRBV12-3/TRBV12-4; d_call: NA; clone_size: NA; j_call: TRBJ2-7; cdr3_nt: TGTGCCAGCAGCCTAGTCCAGGGCGAGCAGTACTTC; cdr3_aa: CASSLVQGEQYF
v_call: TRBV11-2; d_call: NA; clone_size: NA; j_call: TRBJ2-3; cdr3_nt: TGTGCCAGCAGCCCAAGCACAGATACGCAGTATTTT; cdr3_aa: CASSPSTDTQYF
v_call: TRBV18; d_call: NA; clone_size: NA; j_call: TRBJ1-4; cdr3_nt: TGTGCCAGCTCACCTTTTCAATCGGGGTCAACTAATGAAAAACTGTTTTTT; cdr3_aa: CASSPFQSGSTNEKLFF
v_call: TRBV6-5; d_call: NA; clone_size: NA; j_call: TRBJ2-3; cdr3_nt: TGTGCCAGCAGTTACTCGGCCTCCTTAGCAGATACGCAGTATTTT; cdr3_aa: CASSYSASLADTQYF
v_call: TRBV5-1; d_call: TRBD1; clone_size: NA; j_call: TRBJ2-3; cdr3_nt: TGCGCCAGCATAGTAGGACAGGGCCACACAGATACGCAGTATTTT; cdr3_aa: CASIVGQGHTDTQYF
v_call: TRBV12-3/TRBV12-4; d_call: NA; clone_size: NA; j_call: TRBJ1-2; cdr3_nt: TGTGCCAGCAGTCCCGGGACCTACGCCTCCTACACCTTC; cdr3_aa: CASSPGTYASYTF
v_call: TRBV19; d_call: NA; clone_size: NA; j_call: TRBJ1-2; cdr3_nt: TGTGCCAGTACCCAGGGCGGGGCCGCAGCTAACTATGGCTACACCTTC; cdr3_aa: CASTQGGAAANYGYTF
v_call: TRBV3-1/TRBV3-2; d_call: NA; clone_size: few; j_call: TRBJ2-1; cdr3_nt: TGTGCCAGCAGCCTCCCCAGTACCCGGTCCTACAATGAGCAGTTCTTC; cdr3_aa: CASSLPSTRSYNEQFF
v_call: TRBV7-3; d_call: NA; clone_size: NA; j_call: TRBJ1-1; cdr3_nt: TGTGCCAGCAGCCGCTCAGAGAACACTGAAGCTTTCTTT; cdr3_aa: CASSRSENTEAFF
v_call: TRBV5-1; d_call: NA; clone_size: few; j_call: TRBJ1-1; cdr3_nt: TGCGCCAGCAGCGCGGACGGGAACACTGAAGCTTTCTTT; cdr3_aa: CASSADGNTEAFF
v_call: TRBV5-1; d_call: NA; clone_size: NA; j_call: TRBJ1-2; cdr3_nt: TGCGCCAGCAGCGCAGCCTTAGCTAACTATGGCTACACCTTC; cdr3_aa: CASSAALANYGYTF
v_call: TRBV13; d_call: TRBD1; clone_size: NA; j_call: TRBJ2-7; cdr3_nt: TGTGCCAGCAGCTCTACTTCTCCCGGGACAGGATCTTTCGGGCAGTACTTC; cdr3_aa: CASSSTSPGTGSFGQYF
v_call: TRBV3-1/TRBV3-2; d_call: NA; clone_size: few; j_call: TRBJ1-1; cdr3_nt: TGTGCCAGCAGCACTCTCTCGCGGCGTGAAGCTTTCTTT; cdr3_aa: CASSTLSRREAFF
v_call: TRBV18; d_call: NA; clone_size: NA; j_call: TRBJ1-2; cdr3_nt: TGTGCCAGCTCCCGAGGAGAGGGACTCGGCTACACCTTC; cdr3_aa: CASSRGEGLGYTF
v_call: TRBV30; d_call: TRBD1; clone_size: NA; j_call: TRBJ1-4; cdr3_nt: TGTGCCTGGGGATCGGGACGCCCCGACAGGGTCTTGAGGCAACTGTTTTTT; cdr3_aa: CAWGSGRPDRVLRQLFF
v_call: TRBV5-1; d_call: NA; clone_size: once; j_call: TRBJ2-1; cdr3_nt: TGCGCCAGCAGCCCAACCACCGAGGGTTTAGCCGGCGCTGAGCAGTTCTTC; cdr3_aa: CASSPTTEGLAGAEQFF
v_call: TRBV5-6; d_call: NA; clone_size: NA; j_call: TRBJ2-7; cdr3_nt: TGTGCCAGCAGCCCCCAGAACAGCTACGAGCAGTACTTC; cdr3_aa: CASSPQNSYEQYF
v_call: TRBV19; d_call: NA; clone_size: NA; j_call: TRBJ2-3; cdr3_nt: TGTGCCAGTAGTATAGGTAGCTTTCGGGTCAAAGATACGCAGTATTTT; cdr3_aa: CASSIGSFRVKDTQYF
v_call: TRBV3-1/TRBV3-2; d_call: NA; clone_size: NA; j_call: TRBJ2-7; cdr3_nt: TGTGCCAGCAGCCGCCGCCCGCCCCGCTCGGAGAGCGAGCAGTACTTC; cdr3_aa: CASSRRPPRSESEQYF
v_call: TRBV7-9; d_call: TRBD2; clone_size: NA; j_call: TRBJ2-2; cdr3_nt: TGTGCCAGCAGAGGGGGACTAGCGGGGCGCAGTACCGGGGAGCTGTTTTTT; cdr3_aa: CASRGGLAGRSTGELFF
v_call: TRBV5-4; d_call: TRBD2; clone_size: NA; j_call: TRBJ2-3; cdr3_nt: TGTGCCAGCAGCTTGTTTCTAGCGGGAGTTCGGGCAGATACGCAGTATTTT; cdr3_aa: CASSLFLAGVRADTQYF
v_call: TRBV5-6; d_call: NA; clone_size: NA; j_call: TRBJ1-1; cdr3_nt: TGTGCCAGCAGCCCGCTATCCGAATCCCGTACTGAAGCTTTCTTT; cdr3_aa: CASSPLSESRTEAFF
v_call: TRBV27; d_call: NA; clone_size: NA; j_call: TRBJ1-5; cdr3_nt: TGTGCCAGCAGTTTGTGGGGGCTTGGCAATCAGCCCCAGCATTTT; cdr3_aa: CASSLWGLGNQPQHF
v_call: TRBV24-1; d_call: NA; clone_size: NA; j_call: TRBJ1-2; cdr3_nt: TGTGCCACCAGTGTGCCCCTTTCATCGAGATACACCTTC; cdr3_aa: CATSVPLSSRYTF
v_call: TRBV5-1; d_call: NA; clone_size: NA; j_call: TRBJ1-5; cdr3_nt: TGCGCCAGCAGCTTGGGCAGTGCCCCCAATCAGCCCCAGCATTTT; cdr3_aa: CASSLGSAPNQPQHF
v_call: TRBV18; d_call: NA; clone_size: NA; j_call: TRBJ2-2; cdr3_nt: TGTGCCAGCTCACCCCGGGACGACTCCACCGGGGAGCTGTTTTTT; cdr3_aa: CASSPRDDSTGELFF
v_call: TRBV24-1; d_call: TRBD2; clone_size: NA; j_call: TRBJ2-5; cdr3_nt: TGTGCCACCAGTGATTTGCCCATAGCGGGGGGGGCCCAGTACTTC; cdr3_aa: CATSDLPIAGGAQYF